The source of this T cell receptor beta chain is a study of blood T cell repertoires in COVID-19 (dated by TCRdb to 2018 to 2020). Regarding the study in general: Samples from collaborators originated in the United States, Italy and Spain and spanned both the acute and convalescent phases of COVID-19. The prospective study material was composed of cDNA or gDNA derived from T cells, B-cell-depleted T cells, or PBMCs. The repertoires were released in a freely available public database intended as a resource for research on the immune response to SARS-CoV-2. Samples came from the ongoing ImmuneRACE study (first 160 participants) plus 1,254 subjects from 6 global collaborators. Sample metadata almost always included a de-identified subject ID, COVID-19 status, age in years and sex. Where available, HLA class I and class II types were taken from metadata supplied by the sample provider and were not determined by assay-based typing. Deeply sampled blood TCRbeta repertoires from subjects exposed to, actively infected with, or recovered from COVID-19 were included in the dataset. Study-wide findings and limitations: Clinical and demographic metadata were provided uncurated, with the amount varying by source and participant.

CDR1 and CDR2 were assigned from the germline V gene as MNHEY and SVGEGT. The germline ends are 12 bases apart after V is trimmed by 6 bases and J by 0 bases. From cysteine to phenylalanine, the CDR3 is 15 amino acids long. Solely the CDR3 DNA is kept, with 45 bases framed from the first base. At one collaborating source in Seattle, patients were enrolled during active infection and were followed longitudinally through the course of disease. Collaborating institutions collected whole blood in K2EDTA tubes following their own protocols. For TCRbeta analysis, collaborators shipped samples as frozen whole blood, isolated PBMCs, or DNA extracted from either of those sample types. For this clone: Its antigen target is currently unknown. No base quality values were provided; no much bigger clone lies one nucleotide off. The sample holds other DNA sequences that translate to the same CDR3.

TCRbeta CDR3 regions were amplified from genomic DNA using the immunoSEQ Assay, a bias-controlled multiplex PCR. The study's processing was this. The number of nucleated cells in each sample was estimated from the amplification of reference gene primers within the assay. To quantify the absolute abundance of each unique TCRbeta CDR3 rearrangement, sequence reads were collapsed and filtered. For each sample, productive Simpson clonality was calculated by taking the square root of Simpson's diversity index across productive rearrangements. TCRdb re-hosts the immuneACCESS table, in-frame sequences only. Its copies lack some clones; in the studies checked, an unresolved V gene accounts for under half of them, and the cause for the rest is not known. That table supplies the V and J calls and clone size; D and trimming were determined from the DNA. For this sample the table gives 200,000 or so clones, of which around 84% were detected only once. The top ten clones comprise roughly a tenth of the sample.

The chain was built from TRBV6-2 or TRBV6-3 and TRBJ1-5, with the D gene not clear enough to name. This clonotype was obtained from a woman older than 75 with COVID-19, enrolled during active disease. The sequenced material came from peripheral blood. The DNA sequence is TGTGCCAGCAGCCGACAAACGTATAGCAATCAGCCCCAGCATTTT. This codes for CASSRQTYSNQPQHF.